A single sample is the source of the 21 T cell receptor beta chains below, sequenced in a study of control samples from healthy donors and cancer patients. The table came from immunoSEQ multiplex PCR; TCRdb's copy has only in-frame clones and leaves some out. Counted here are some 150,000 clones, 90% to 95% occurring once; the ten biggest clones make up approximately 4%. Sequencing was carried out using blood. The origin of the receptors is an older woman in good health.

This chain joins TRBV30 and TRBJ1-4; TRBD1 is a possible D gene (6 bases). The ends were cut back, 5 bases at V and 7 bases at J, with 14 bases in the middle. CDR3 length equals 13 residues. CDR1 is GTSNPN, CDR2 SVGIG, per germline (reference sequence). CDR3 sequence (DNA): TGTGCCTGGGCTACAGGGTTTCCTGAAAAACTGTTTTTT. It translates to CAWATGFPEKLFF. Using reference TRBV30 and TRBJ1-4 for the parts outside the CDR3, the full variable domain is SQTIHQWPATLVQPVGSPLSLECTVEGTSNPNLYWYRQAAGRGLQLLFYSVGIGQISSEVPQNLSASRPQDRQFILSSKKLLLSDSGFYLCAWATGFPEKLFFGSGTQLSVL.

The chain recombines TRBV6-5 with TRBJ2-1; no clear D. Trimming pared 6 bases from V and 0 bases from J, leaving 12 bases between. Germline V gene data show CDR1 as MNHEY and CDR2 as SVGAGI. There are 15 residues in the CDR3. CDR3 amino acids: CASSGPLSSYNEQFF. In nucleotides, the CDR3 is TGTGCCAGCAGCGGCCCTCTCTCCTCCTACAATGAGCAGTTCTTC.

The gene calls are TRBV10-3 and TRBJ1-3; the D is unclear. Between the trimmed V and J ends, which lost 2 bases and 1 base, there was a span of 6 bases. The CDR3 consists of 14 residues. CDR1 ENHRY and CDR2 SYGVKD come from the germline V gene. This chain's CDR3 is CAISELESGNTIYF. The CDR3 DNA reads TGTGCCATCAGTGAGCTAGAATCTGGAAACACCATATATTTT.

The chain combines TRBV3-1 (or the pseudogene TRBV3-2) with TRBJ2-7; D might be TRBD2 (6 bases). This CDR3 is 16 amino acids long. CDR1 is LGHDT, CDR2 YNNKEL, per germline (reference sequence). The V gene lost 5 bases and the J gene lost 3 bases, with 20 bases spanning the gap. The CDR3 spells CASSWDGGDWYYEQYF. The CDR3, as DNA: TGTGCCAGCAGCTGGGACGGAGGGGATTGGTACTACGAGCAGTACTTC.

The table lists this clone with a count of one. The genes are TRBV19 and TRBJ1-4, with 9 positions matching TRBD1. From germline, CDR1 is LNHDA and CDR2 SQIVND (reference sequence). V shed 5 bases, J shed 7 bases, and the junction held 8 bases outside the gene matches. The length of the CDR3 is 15 residues. The CDR3 loop reads CASSGGTGRFEKLFF. The DNA of the CDR3 is TGTGCCAGTAGTGGCGGGACAGGGCGTTTTGAAAAACTGTTTTTT.

J is TRBJ1-2 and V is TRBV6-5; tentative D call: TRBD1 (6 bases). CDR3 length equals 14 residues. From germline, CDR1 is MNHEY and CDR2 SVGAGI. Trimming shortened V by 4 bases and J by 0 bases, and 9 bases separated the two germline ends. The CDR3 sequence: CASSLGTPNYGYTF. The CDR3 nucleotides read TGTGCCAGCAGTTTAGGGACACCTAACTATGGCTACACCTTC.

This clone was observed a few times. This rearrangement joins TRBV27 to TRBJ2-6; D call uncertain. This CDR3 is built from 16 residues. V dropped 2 bases and J dropped 0 bases, with 8 bases sitting between them. Per the germline V gene, CDR1 is MNHEY and CDR2 is SMNVEV (reference sequence). The CDR3 DNA reads as TGTGCCAGCAGTTTACAACGGCTCTCTGGGGCCAACGTCCTGACTTTC. It translates to CASSLQRLSGANVLTF.

The rearrangement uses TRBV9 and TRBJ1-2, with 10 bases fitting TRBD1. This CDR3 has 16 amino acids. J was trimmed by 0 bases and V by 3 bases; bases with no gene match: 5. CDR1 SGDLS and CDR2 YYNGEE come from the germline V gene. CDR3 region: CASSGLGTGANYGYTF. The CDR3 DNA follows: TGTGCCAGCAGCGGACTCGGGACAGGGGCTAACTATGGCTACACCTTC.

The rearrangement links TRBV5-5 to TRBJ1-6; D might be TRBD1 (6 bases). This CDR3 has 16 residues. Per the germline V gene, CDR1 is SGHKS and CDR2 is YYEKEE (reference sequence). With 0 bases removed from V and 10 bases from J, the gap between germline ends came to 17 bases. The CDR3 loop is CASSLDYTGKGSPLHF. The CDR3 coding sequence is TGTGCCAGCAGCTTGGATTATACAGGGAAGGGATCACCCCTCCACTTT.

V gene TRBV2 combines with J gene TRBJ1-2; no clear D gene. Germline V lookup: CDR1 SNHLY, CDR2 FYNNEI. The CDR3 runs 14 residues. Trimming stripped 9 bases from V and 4 bases from J, with 18 bases between. CDR3 nucleotide sequence: TGTGCCAGTCGGAATAGCCCTCTAGGCTATGGCTACACCTTC. It translates to CASRNSPLGYGYTF.

The J gene is TRBJ1-1, the V gene TRBV14; the D is unclear. The germline gives CDR1 SGHDN, CDR2 FVKESK. This CDR3 is built from 13 residues. The ends were cut back, 1 base at V and 11 bases at J, with 14 bases in the middle. The CDR3 DNA follows: TGTGCCAGCAGCCAAGGACCCTTCAGGAGGGCTTTCTTT. Translating gives CASSQGPFRRAFF.

The gene calls are TRBV9 and TRBJ2-7; the D gene is possibly TRBD1 (5 bases). The CDR3 totals 14 residues. Germline V CDR1 and CDR2: SGDLS, YYNGEE. V lost 0 bases to trimming and J lost 5 bases, with 12 bases between them. CDR3 bases: TGTGCCAGCAGCGTAGATCAGGGTCTCGACGAGCAGTACTTC. It specifies CASSVDQGLDEQYF. The full variable domain, in which reference TRBV9 and TRBJ2-7 provide the parts outside the CDR3, is DSGVTQTPKHLITATGQRVTLRCSPRSGDLSVYWYQQSLDQGLQFLIQYYNGEERAKGNILERFSAQQFPDLHSELNLSSLELGDSALYFCASSVDQGLDEQYFGPGTRLTVT.

The rearrangement joins TRBV18 to TRBJ1-3; D is perhaps TRBD1 (6 bases). The V gene lost 2 bases and the J gene lost 2 bases, with 13 bases spanning the gap. CDR3 length: 16 amino acids. The germline CDR1 and CDR2 sequences are KGHSH and LQKENI. The CDR3 reads CASSPNTGSPGNTIYF. In DNA form, the CDR3 reads TGTGCCAGCTCACCAAATACAGGGTCCCCTGGAAACACCATATATTTT.

The CDR3 DNA reads as TGTGCCAGCTCACCACCCGTCCCGGGGCGCGGAAACACCATATATTTT. Protein: CASSPPVPGRGNTIYF. V is TRBV18 and J is TRBJ1-3; possibly TRBD1 for D (5 bases). The germline V and J ends were trimmed by 0 bases and 4 bases, with 13 bases remaining between them. Germline V gene lookup returns CDR1 KGHSH and CDR2 LQKENI. This CDR3 spans 16 amino acids.

In this sample, this clone turned up once. This chain uses TRBV9 with TRBJ1-5; D ambiguous. The CDR3 runs to 14 residues. V lost 2 bases and J 5 bases, leaving 11 bases between the germline ends. Germline CDR1 and CDR2: SGDLS and YYNGEE. The CDR3 spells CASSVTGWDQPQHF. The CDR3 DNA follows: TGTGCCAGCAGCGTTACGGGTTGGGATCAGCCCCAGCATTTT.

The rearrangement uses TRBV18 and TRBJ2-1; D may match TRBD1 or TRBD2 (5 bases each). Germline V CDR1 and CDR2: KGHSH, LQKENI. With 2 bases removed from V and 4 bases from J, the gap between germline ends came to 9 bases. The CDR3 runs to 14 residues. The CDR3 DNA sequence: TGTGCCAGCTCACCAGGGGACCTATACAATGAGCAGTTCTTC. The encoded protein is CASSPGDLYNEQFF.

The V gene is TRBV25-1, the J gene TRBJ2-7; D might be TRBD2 (5 bases). Germline V CDR1 and CDR2: MGHDK, SYGVNS. The germline V and J ends were trimmed by 10 bases and 7 bases, with 20 bases remaining between them. CDR3 length: 13 residues. The CDR3 coding sequence is TGTGCCACCAAGCGGTTCCAAACGGGGGAGCAGTACTTC. It yields the protein CATKRFQTGEQYF.

The gene calls are TRBV7-2 and TRBJ1-5; unclear D gene. The CDR3 consists of 14 residues. Germline V gene data show CDR1 as SGHTA and CDR2 as FQGNSA. The V end was cut by 2 bases, the J end by 0 bases, with 5 bases between. The CDR3 is CASSLSSSNQPQHF. CDR3 nucleotides: TGTGCCAGCAGCTTATCCTCTAGCAATCAGCCCCAGCATTTT. Complete variable domain (other parts from reference TRBV7-2 and TRBJ1-5): GAGVSQSPSNKVTEKGKDVELRCDPISGHTALYWYRQSLGQGLEFLIYFQGNSAPDKSGLPSDRFSAERTGGSVSTLTIQRTQQEDSAVYLCASSLSSSNQPQHFGDGTRLSIL.

This clone occurred once. The chain couples TRBV20-1 to TRBJ2-7, with D possibly matching TRBD2 (5 bases). This CDR3 is 14 amino acids long. CDR1 is DFQATT, CDR2 SNEGSKA, per germline (reference sequence). V was pared by 3 bases and J by 4 bases, with 16 bases between. The CDR3 nucleotides read TGCAGTGCTAGTGGGGTTAGGTGGACTTACGAGCAGTACTTC. It codes for CSASGVRWTYEQYF.

The V call is TRBV15, the J call TRBJ2-2, with no clear D. CDR3 length equals 13 residues. V lost 1 base to trimming and J lost 7 bases, with 7 bases between them. Germline-derived CDR1 and CDR2 are LNHNV and YYDKDF (reference sequence). CDR3 protein: CATSRVLDGELFF. The CDR3 DNA sequence: TGTGCCACCAGCAGAGTGTTGGACGGGGAGCTGTTTTTT.

This clone was recorded only once. This chain connects TRBV7-9 to TRBJ2-2; TRBD1 might be the D (6 bases). The CDR3 is made up of 15 amino acids. The germline V and J ends were trimmed by 4 bases and 5 bases, with 14 bases remaining between them. Germline assignment: CDR1 SEHNR and CDR2 FQNEAQ (reference sequence). The CDR3 nucleotides are TGTGCCAGCAGCTCGGGGACAACCCCTACCGGGGAGCTGTTTTTT. It is translated as CASSSGTTPTGELFF. Full variable domain (outside the CDR3, taken from reference TRBV7-9 and TRBJ2-2): DTGVSQNPRHKITKRGQNVTFRCDPISEHNRLYWYRQTLGQGPEFLTYFQNEAQLEKSRLLSDRFSAERPKGSFSTLEIQRTEQGDSAMYLCASSSGTTPTGELFFGEGSRLTVL.